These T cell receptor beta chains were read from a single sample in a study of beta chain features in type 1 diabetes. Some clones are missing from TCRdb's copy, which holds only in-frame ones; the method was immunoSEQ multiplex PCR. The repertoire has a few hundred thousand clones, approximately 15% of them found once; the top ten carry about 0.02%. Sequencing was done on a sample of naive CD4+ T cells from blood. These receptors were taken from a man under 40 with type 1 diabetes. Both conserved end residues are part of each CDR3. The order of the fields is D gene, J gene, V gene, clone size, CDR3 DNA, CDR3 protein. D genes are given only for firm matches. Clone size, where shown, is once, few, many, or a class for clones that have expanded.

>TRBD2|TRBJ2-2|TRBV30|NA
TGTGCCTGGAAGCGGGGGGCCAAACACGGGGAGCTGTTTTTT
CAWKRGAKHGELFF
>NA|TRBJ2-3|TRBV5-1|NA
TGCGCCAGCCAAAGGACGTCCAGGGGGGCAGATACGCAGTATTTT
CASQRTSRGADTQYF
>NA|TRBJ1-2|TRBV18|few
TGTGCCAGCTCACCACTTGAGGCAGAGACCTATGGCTACACCTTC
CASSPLEAETYGYTF
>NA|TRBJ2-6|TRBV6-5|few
TGTGCCAGCAGCCCCGTACGAGCTGGGGCCAACGTCCTGACTTTC
CASSPVRAGANVLTF
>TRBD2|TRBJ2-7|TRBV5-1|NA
TGCGCCAGCAGCCTAGGGGCTAGCGGGAGCTACGAGCAGTACTTC
CASSLGASGSYEQYF
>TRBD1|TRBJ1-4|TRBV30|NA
TGTGCCTGGACGCAGGGGGCGAATGAAAAACTGTTTTTT
CAWTQGANEKLFF
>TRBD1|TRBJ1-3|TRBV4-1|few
TGCGCCAGCAGCCAGGGACAGGGAATCCAAAACACCATATATTTT
CASSQGQGIQNTIYF
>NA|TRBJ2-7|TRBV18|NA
TGTGCCAGCTCACCTCAGGACAGATCCTACGAGCAGTACTTC
CASSPQDRSYEQYF
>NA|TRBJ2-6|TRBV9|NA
TGTGCCAGCAGCGTAGCTCCTACCACTAAATCTGGGGCCAACGTCCTGACTTTC
CASSVAPTTKSGANVLTF
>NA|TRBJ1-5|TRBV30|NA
TGTGCCTGGAGTGACAGGGCACGCAATCAGCCCCAGCATTTT
CAWSDRARNQPQHF
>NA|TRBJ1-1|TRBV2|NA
TGTGCCAGCAGTCGTGCCCCCGGGAACACTGAAGCTTTCTTT
CASSRAPGNTEAFF
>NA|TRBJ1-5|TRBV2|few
TGTGCCAGCAGTGAAGCGCGCCAGCCCCAGCATTTT
CASSEARQPQHF
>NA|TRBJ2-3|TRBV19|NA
TGTGCCAGTAGTATTGACAGGAGCACAGATACGCAGTATTTT
CASSIDRSTDTQYF
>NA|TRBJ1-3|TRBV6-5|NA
TGTGCCAGCAGCCGAGCGCGCTCTGGAAACACCATATATTTT
CASSRARSGNTIYF
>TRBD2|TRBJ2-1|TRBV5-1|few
TGCGCCAGCAGCTTGGATGTAGCGGGGGGGCCAGGGTTCTTC
CASSLDVAGGPGFF
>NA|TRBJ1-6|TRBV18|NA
TGTGCCAGCTCACCGACCGAGACAGAATTTAATTCACCCCTCCACTTT
CASSPTETEFNSPLHF
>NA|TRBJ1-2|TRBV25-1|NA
TGTGCCAGCAGATCACAGGGCTATGGCTACACCTTC
CASRSQGYGYTF
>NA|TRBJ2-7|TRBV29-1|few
TGCAGCGTTGGGGAGACAGGCTACGAGCAGTACTTC
CSVGETGYEQYF
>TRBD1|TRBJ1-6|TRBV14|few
TGTGCCAGCAGCGAATTTCTAGGGACAGGGGGCGGAGGGCCACCCCTCCACTTT
CASSEFLGTGGGGPPLHF
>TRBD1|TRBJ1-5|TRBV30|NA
TGTGCCTGGAGTGGCCCAGGGACAGGGAACCAGCCCCAGCATTTT
CAWSGPGTGNQPQHF
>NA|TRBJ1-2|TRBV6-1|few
TGTGCCAGCAGTGCCGGGGGGCTAGGGAACTATGGCTACACCTTC
CASSAGGLGNYGYTF
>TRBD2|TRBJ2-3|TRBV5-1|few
TGCGCCAGCAGCTTAGCGGGGGAAGATACGCAGTATTTT
CASSLAGEDTQYF
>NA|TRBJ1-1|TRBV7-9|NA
TGTGCCAGCAGCTTAGAAGGGCAGGGGTGGAGCACTGAAGCTTTCTTT
CASSLEGQGWSTEAFF
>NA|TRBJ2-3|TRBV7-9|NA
TGTGCCAGCAGCCCCACGGGACTTGACACAGATACGCAGTATTTT
CASSPTGLDTDTQYF
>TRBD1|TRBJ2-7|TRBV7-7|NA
TGTGCCAGCGGACGGGACAGGTTCGGCGAGCAGTACTTC
CASGRDRFGEQYF
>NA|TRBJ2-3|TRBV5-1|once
TGCGCCAGCAGCTTGGATACGGGAGCAGGAGCAGATACGCAGTATTTT
CASSLDTGAGADTQYF
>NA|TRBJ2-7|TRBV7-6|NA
TGTGCCAGCAGCCGGGGGTGGACCTACGAGCAGTACTTC
CASSRGWTYEQYF
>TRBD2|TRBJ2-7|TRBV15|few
TGTGCCACCAGCAGTAGACTAGCGGGAGCGGTCGAGCAGTACTTC
CATSSRLAGAVEQYF
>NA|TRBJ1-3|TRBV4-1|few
TGCGCCAGCAGCCAGCCCAGGGCCTCGACTGGAAACACCATATATTTT
CASSQPRASTGNTIYF
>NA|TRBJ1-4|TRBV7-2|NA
TGTGCCAGCAGCTTAAGCCCAACTAATGAAAAACTGTTTTTT
CASSLSPTNEKLFF
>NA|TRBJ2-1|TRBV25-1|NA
TGTGCCAGCAGTCTAAGCCCCGGGGATGGGCCCCTTTACAATGAGCAGTTCTTC
CASSLSPGDGPLYNEQFF
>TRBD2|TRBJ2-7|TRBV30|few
TGTGCCTGGAGTGTAGGGCTAGCGGGGGTTATCTACGAGCAGTACTTC
CAWSVGLAGVIYEQYF
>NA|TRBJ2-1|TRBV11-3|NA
TGTGCCAGCAGCCTCGACGGGAGCTCCTACAATGAGCAGTTCTTC
CASSLDGSSYNEQFF
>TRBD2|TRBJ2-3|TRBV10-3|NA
TGTGCCATCAGCCAACTAGCGGGGCCCACAGATACGCAGTATTTT
CAISQLAGPTDTQYF
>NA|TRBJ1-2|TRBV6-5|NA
TGTGCCAGCAGTTATCAGGAGGGCCACTATGGCTACACCTTC
CASSYQEGHYGYTF
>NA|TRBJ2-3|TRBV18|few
TGTGCCAGCTCCTGGGGACTCCCGGGCACAGATACGCAGTATTTT
CASSWGLPGTDTQYF
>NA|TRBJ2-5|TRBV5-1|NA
TGCGCCAGCAGCTTTCTCCCGGGCCAAGAGACCCAGTACTTC
CASSFLPGQETQYF
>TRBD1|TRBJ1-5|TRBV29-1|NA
TGCAGCGTAGAGGACAGGACCGAAGGGTTGAGGGCTAGCAATCAGCCCCAGCATTTT
CSVEDRTEGLRASNQPQHF
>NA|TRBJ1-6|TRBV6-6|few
TGTGCCAGCAGTTCCTTCCCCGGGAATTCACCCCTCCACTTT
CASSSFPGNSPLHF
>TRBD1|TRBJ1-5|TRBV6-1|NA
TGTGCCAGCAGTGAAGCGGGCAGGGGGCGGAATCAGCCCCAGCATTTT
CASSEAGRGRNQPQHF
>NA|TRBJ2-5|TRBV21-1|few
TGTGCCAGCAGCAAGGGGCACAGGGGTAACGAGACCCAGTACTTC
CASSKGHRGNETQYF